What follows describes a single TCR beta chain. V lost 5 bases to trimming and J lost 6 bases; unmatched junction nucleotides: 24. Germline V lookup: CDR1 MNHEY, CDR2 SMNVEV (reference sequence). The CDR3 has 20 residues. The assay was immunoSEQ multiplex PCR, and TCRdb's table has in-frame clones only and misses some. The sample carries 150,000 to 170,000 clones, under 95% recorded once. These data belong to a study of OX40 agonist ivuxolimab in advanced cancers. The sequence was obtained from an adult with an advanced solid tumor such as melanoma, head and neck, liver or kidney cancer. The sample consisted of CD4+ or CD8+ T cells sorted from blood, taken in a trial of the OX40 agonist ivuxolimab. V usage is TRBV27 and J usage is TRBJ1-1, with TRBD1 identical over 10 bases. The CDR3 nucleotides read TGTGCCAGCAGTGCCCGGGACAGGGGTCCTTTTATACCCCCCATGGCTGAAGCTTTCTTT. Protein sequence: CASSARDRGPFIPPMAEAFF.